Below, 27 T cell receptor beta chains from the same sample are listed, as sequenced in a study of molecular identifiers for immune sequencing clone quantification (dated by TCRdb to 2017 to 2018). Libraries were constructed by PCR. Sequencing instrument: NextSeq 500. TCRdb reprocessing: public reads trimmed at Q25 with fastp, clones called with MiXCR, in-frame beta chains kept. Duplicate CDR3 protein sequences are folded into a single record with the most common DNA and genes. Within this sample are about 630,000 distinct CDR3 sequences, with 25% of them counted one time only. The ten largest account for about 0.78% of the sample. The sequenced sample was naive CD8+ T cells from blood, with Jurkat cell RNA spiked in. In light of the paper, this sample's cell subset or site label describes: FACS-sorted CD8+CD4-CCR7+CD45RA+ naive T cells. Source of these receptors: a human donor in good health. Some libraries in this study had Jurkat cell RNA spiked in.

This clonotype was observed a few times. This sequence joins TRBV30 and TRBJ1-1, with TRBD1 as a possible D gene (6 bases). Germline lookup yields CDR1 GTSNPN and CDR2 SVGIG (reference sequence). This CDR3 region has 13 residues. Between the trimmed V and J ends, which lost 2 bases and 5 bases, there was a span of 12 bases. CDR3: CAWSWTERTEAFF. The CDR3 coding sequence is TGTGCCTGGAGTTGGACAGAGAGAACTGAAGCTTTCTTT.

The rearrangement links TRBV13 to TRBJ2-3; no definite D call. This CDR3 region has 13 residues. Trimming removed 5 bases from V and 4 bases from J, with 10 bases in between. Germline V lookup: CDR1 PRHDT, CDR2 FYEKMQ (reference sequence). The CDR3, as DNA: TGTGCCAGCAGCGCACGGAGATCAGATACGCAGTATTTT. The encoded protein is CASSARRSDTQYF.

This clonotype was found many times. This chain uses TRBV29-1 with TRBJ2-5; D unresolved. Germline lookup yields CDR1 SQVTM and CDR2 ANQGSEA. With 0 bases removed from V and 5 bases from J, the gap between germline ends came to 16 bases. The length of the CDR3 is 15 residues. The CDR3 DNA reads as TGCAGCGTTGAAGATCGATTGCAGACTGGGGAGACCCAGTACTTC. It is translated as CSVEDRLQTGETQYF.

This clonotype occurred a few times. The V gene is TRBV9, the J gene TRBJ2-2; 10 bases line up with TRBD1. V lost 4 bases and J lost 4; bases outside the gene matches: 4. The CDR3 length is 15 residues. CDR1 is SGDLS and CDR2 is YYNGEE in the germline V gene. The chain's CDR3 is CASSSGQGVTGELFF. CDR3 nucleotide sequence: TGTGCCAGCAGCTCAGGACAGGGGGTCACCGGGGAGCTGTTTTTT.

V gene TRBV28 combines with J gene TRBJ2-7; 7 bases align to TRBD2. CDR3 length: 14 amino acids. The germline V gene has CDR1 MDHEN and CDR2 SYDVKM. Trimming removed 6 bases from V and 0 bases from J; junction bases left unmatched: 5. The CDR3 sequence: CASSLAESSYEQYF. The CDR3 DNA is TGTGCCAGCAGCCTAGCGGAGAGCTCCTACGAGCAGTACTTC.

This clonotype was counted only a few times. V and J are TRBV29-1 and TRBJ2-1; TRBD2 agrees at 13 bases. The CDR3 is 18 amino acids. V was pared by 0 bases and J by 7 bases, with 12 bases of the junction left unmatched. Germline loops: CDR1 SQVTM, CDR2 ANQGSEA. The CDR3 sequence: CSVEDRLAGGLDRNEQFF. The CDR3 nucleotides are TGCAGCGTTGAAGATCGACTAGCGGGAGGCCTCGACAGGAATGAGCAGTTCTTC.

This clonotype has at least ten counts. The chain recombines TRBV24-1 with TRBJ2-3, with 10 bases matching TRBD1. V shed 4 bases and J 1 base; nucleotides not matched to a gene: 7. Looked up from germline, CDR1 is KGHDR and CDR2 is SFDVKD. The CDR3 is 17 residues long. CDR3 amino acids: CATSEPGTGEGTDTQYF. In DNA form, the CDR3 reads TGTGCCACCAGTGAACCCGGGACAGGGGAGGGCACAGATACGCAGTATTTT.

The V gene is TRBV4-1, the J gene TRBJ2-5; 7 bases are a match to TRBD1. Germline CDR1 MGHRA, CDR2 YSYEKL. CDR3 length: 15 amino acids. V trimming: 3 bases; J trimming: 2 bases; junction bases outside the gene matches: 6. The CDR3 sequence: CASSQPGTEQETQYF. The CDR3 nucleotides are TGCGCCAGCAGCCAGCCCGGGACAGAGCAAGAGACCCAGTACTTC.

This clonotype was observed many times. The rearrangement links TRBV12-3 or TRBV12-4 to TRBJ2-2; 8 nucleotides match TRBD1. CDR3 length equals 15 residues. Losses at the gene ends were 6 bases for V and 6 bases for J; bases not matched to a gene: 9. The CDR3: CASRADREKAGELFF. CDR3 bases: TGTGCCAGCAGGGCGGACAGGGAAAAGGCCGGGGAGCTGTTTTTT.

This clonotype was recorded many times. This chain connects TRBV7-9 to TRBJ2-6, with D hard to call. The CDR3 covers 17 residues. The germline V gene encodes CDR1 SEHNR and CDR2 FQNEAQ (reference sequence). V shed 4 bases and J shed 0 bases, with 13 bases lying between them. This CDR3 reads CASSSIEVYSGANVLTF. The CDR3 DNA reads TGTGCCAGCAGCTCGATAGAGGTATACTCTGGGGCCAACGTCCTGACTTTC.

This clonotype was seen a handful of times. This rearrangement joins TRBV6-6 to TRBJ1-4; D uncertain. Germline CDR1 MNHNY, CDR2 SVGAGI (reference sequence). The V end was cut by 6 bases, the J end by 8 bases, with 19 bases between. This CDR3 spans 15 amino acids. In DNA form, the CDR3 reads TGTGCCAGCAGCCCATTGGTCATTCGCAGCGAAAAACTGTTTTTT. As protein: CASSPLVIRSEKLFF.

At least ten counts were recorded for this clonotype. V is TRBV29-1 and J is TRBJ1-1; D remains ambiguous. The CDR3 has 14 residues. CDR1 is SQVTM, CDR2 ANQGSEA, per germline. Trimming left V 1 base short and J 3 bases short, with 12 bases between. This CDR3 is CSVEVVGQDTEAFF. DNA of the CDR3: TGCAGCGTTGAAGTGGTAGGGCAGGACACTGAAGCTTTCTTT.

This clonotype was counted ten times or more. The J gene is TRBJ1-1, the V gene TRBV5-4; D uncertain. The V gene lost 4 bases and the J gene lost 5 bases, with 12 bases spanning the gap. The CDR3 covers 13 residues. The V gene's germline CDR1 is SGHNT and CDR2 YYREEE (reference sequence). The chain's CDR3 is CASSQYPQTEAFF. The DNA of the CDR3 is TGTGCCAGCAGCCAATACCCCCAAACTGAAGCTTTCTTT.

This clonotype was counted ten times or more. This sequence joins TRBV7-9 and TRBJ2-7; D not certain. The CDR3 has 14 residues. Germline V gives CDR1 SEHNR, CDR2 FQNEAQ (reference sequence). V shed 5 bases and J shed 3 bases, with 14 bases lying between them. CDR3 in amino acids: CASSLTGAVYEQYF. The CDR3 DNA follows: TGTGCCAGCAGCCTGACCGGTGCGGTCTACGAGCAGTACTTC.

The chain employs TRBV6-2 or TRBV6-3 and TRBJ1-5; 9 bases map to TRBD1. CDR3 size: 16 residues. The germline V gene has CDR1 MNHEY and CDR2 SVGEGT. The V segment lost 7 bases and the J segment 2 bases; nucleotides outside the gene matches: 9. CDR3 DNA sequence: TGTGCCAGCACTACACAGGGGGCTCGGGGCAATCAGCCCCAGCATTTT. This codes for CASTTQGARGNQPQHF.

Regarding this clonotype: One junction end disagrees with the germline gene, perhaps due to a read error. V gene TRBV4-3 combines with J gene TRBJ2-3; perhaps TRBD1 as D (5 bases). Germline V gene sequence: CDR1 LGHNA, CDR2 YSLEER. The CDR3 has 16 amino acids. This CDR3 reads CVSSQERSAGSDTQYF. The CDR3 bases are TGCGTCAGCAGCCAAGAGAGGTCCGCAGGGTCAGATACGCAGTATTTT.

Many counts were recorded for this clonotype. J is TRBJ2-3 and V is TRBV27, with D maybe TRBD2 (5 bases). CDR3 length: 16 residues. The germline CDR1 and CDR2 sequences are MNHEY and SMNVEV (reference sequence). The V and J ends lost 5 bases and 1 base respectively, with 16 bases between them. The CDR3 region has the DNA TGTGCCAGCAGTACCCTACTAGTATCTGGCACAGATACGCAGTATTTT. Amino acids: CASSTLLVSGTDTQYF.

This clonotype turned up a few times. The gene calls are TRBV12-5 and TRBJ1-2; tentative D call: TRBD1 (5 bases). The CDR3 totals 13 residues. V dropped 6 bases and J dropped 5 bases, with 13 bases sitting between them. In germline, CDR1 is LGHNT, CDR2 FRNRAP. The CDR3 DNA reads TGTGCTAGTGGAAATGGGGGGACTTATGGCTACACCTTC. This codes for CASGNGGTYGYTF.

This clonotype was detected ten times or more. J is TRBJ2-7 and V is TRBV10-3; D unclear. The CDR3 length is 13 residues. CDR1 is ENHRY and CDR2 is SYGVKD in the germline V gene. The V end lost 3 bases, the J end lost 7 bases, and 13 bases lay between the germline ends. CDR3 residues: CAISDRGIVEQYF. The CDR3 DNA is TGTGCCATCAGTGACCGAGGTATTGTTGAGCAGTACTTC.

As for this clonotype: At one end, the junction sequence differs from germline, possibly due to a read error. J is TRBJ1-2 and V is TRBV25-1; perhaps TRBD1 as D (6 bases). Germline V CDR1 and CDR2: MGHDK, SYGVNS. The CDR3 consists of 13 residues. The CDR3 sequence: CASRGHPNCGYTF. The CDR3, as DNA: TGTGCCAGCAGGGGACACCCTAACTGTGGCTACACCTTC.

As to this clonotype: One base away lies a much larger clone, so this may be a sequencing read error. The chain recombines TRBV20-1 with TRBJ1-1, with no clear D. CDR3 length equals 11 residues. Germline lookup yields CDR1 DFQATT and CDR2 SNEGSKA (reference sequence). CDR3 residues: CSARGNTEASF. The CDR3, as DNA: TGCAGTGCTAGGGGAAACACTGAAGCTTCCTTT.

The V gene is TRBV4-2, the J gene TRBJ1-1, with TRBD1 as a possible D gene (5 bases). The CDR3 totals 13 residues. CDR1 is LGHNA and CDR2 is YNFKEQ in the germline V gene. Deletions cut 11 bases from V and 5 bases from J, with 18 bases between. CDR3 sequence: CARRRGGGTEAFF. The CDR3 DNA is TGTGCCCGCCGCCGGGGGGGGGGTACTGAAGCTTTCTTT.

The genes are TRBV6-1 and TRBJ2-1; the match to TRBD2 covers 8 bases. CDR3 size: 15 residues. Trimming removed 7 bases from V and 6 bases from J; junction bases left unmatched: 11. Germline V lookup: CDR1 MNHNS, CDR2 SASEGT. The CDR3 protein is CASTVLADPPNEQFF. The CDR3, as DNA: TGTGCCAGCACCGTACTAGCGGACCCCCCCAATGAGCAGTTCTTC.

Regarding this clonotype: One junction end does not reproduce the germline sequence, and a read error may be involved. CDR3 nucleotide sequence: TGCGCCAGCGGCCAAGTTCGGCTACGGGACTCTCGCACAGATACGCAGTATTTT. Amino acids: CASGQVRLRDSRTDTQYF. V gene TRBV4-3 combines with J gene TRBJ2-3; tentatively, D is TRBD2 (6 bases). Per germline, CDR1 LGHNA and CDR2 YSLEER. The CDR3 totals 18 residues.

This clonotype occurred a few times. The chain links TRBV6-5 to TRBJ2-7; perhaps TRBD2 as D (5 bases). CDR1 and CDR2 from the germline V gene are MNHEY and SVGAGI. Trimming stripped 0 bases from V and 2 bases from J, with 11 bases between. The CDR3 totals 15 residues. The CDR3 DNA is TGTGCCAGCAGTTACTCAGCTGACGGGGCCTACGAGCAGTACTTC. Protein product: CASSYSADGAYEQYF.

The J gene is TRBJ1-5, the V gene TRBV7-3; TRBD1 matches at 7 bases. The germline V gene has CDR1 SGHTA and CDR2 FQGTGA. V shed 4 bases and J 6 bases; nucleotides not matched to a gene: 6. The CDR3 loop spans 14 amino acids. This chain's CDR3 is CASSSHQGGQPQHF. In nucleotides, the CDR3 is TGTGCCAGCAGCTCTCATCAGGGGGGTCAGCCCCAGCATTTT.

This clonotype showed up just a few times. V is TRBV29-1 and J is TRBJ1-1; 10 bases map to TRBD1. Unmatched junction bases numbered 4, after V lost 6 bases and J lost 3 bases. The CDR3 contains 13 residues. Germline V lookup: CDR1 SQVTM, CDR2 ANQGSEA. As DNA, the CDR3 is TGCAGCGTCTGGACAGGGGGGGACACTGAAGCTTTCTTT. Protein product: CSVWTGGDTEAFF.